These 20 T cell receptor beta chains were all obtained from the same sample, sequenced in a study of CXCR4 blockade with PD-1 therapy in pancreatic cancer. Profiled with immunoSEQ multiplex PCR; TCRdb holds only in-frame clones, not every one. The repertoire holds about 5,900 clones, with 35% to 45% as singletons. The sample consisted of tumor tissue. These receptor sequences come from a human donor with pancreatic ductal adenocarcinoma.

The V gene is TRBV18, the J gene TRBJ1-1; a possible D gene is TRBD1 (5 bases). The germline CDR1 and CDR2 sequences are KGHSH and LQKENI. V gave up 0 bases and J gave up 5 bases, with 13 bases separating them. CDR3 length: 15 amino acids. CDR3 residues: CASSPPQGEGTEAFF. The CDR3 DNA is TGTGCCAGCTCACCACCGCAGGGTGAAGGGACTGAAGCTTTCTTT. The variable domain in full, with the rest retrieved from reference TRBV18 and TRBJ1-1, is NAGVMQNPRHLVRRRGQEARLRCSPMKGHSHVYWYRQLPEEGLKFMVYLQKENIIDESGMPKERFSAEFPKEGPSILRIQQVVRGDSAAYFCASSPPQGEGTEAFFGQGTRLTVV.

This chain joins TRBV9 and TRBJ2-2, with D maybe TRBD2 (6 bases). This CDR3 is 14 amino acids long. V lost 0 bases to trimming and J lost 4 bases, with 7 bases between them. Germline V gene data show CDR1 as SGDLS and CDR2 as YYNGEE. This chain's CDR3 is CASSVAAGTGELFF. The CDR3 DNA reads TGTGCCAGCAGCGTAGCAGCGGGCACCGGGGAGCTGTTTTTT. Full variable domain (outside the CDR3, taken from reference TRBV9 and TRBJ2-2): DSGVTQTPKHLITATGQRVTLRCSPRSGDLSVYWYQQSLDQGLQFLIQYYNGEERAKGNILERFSAQQFPDLHSELNLSSLELGDSALYFCASSVAAGTGELFFGEGSRLTVL.

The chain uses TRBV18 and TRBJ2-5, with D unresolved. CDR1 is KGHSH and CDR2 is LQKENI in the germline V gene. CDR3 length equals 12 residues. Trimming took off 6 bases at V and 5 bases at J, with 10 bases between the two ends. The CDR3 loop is CASSPDRETQYF. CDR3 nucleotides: TGTGCCAGCTCTCCGGATCGTGAGACCCAGTACTTC. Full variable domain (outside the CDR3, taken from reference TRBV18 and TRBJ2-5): NAGVMQNPRHLVRRRGQEARLRCSPMKGHSHVYWYRQLPEEGLKFMVYLQKENIIDESGMPKERFSAEFPKEGPSILRIQQVVRGDSAAYFCASSPDRETQYFGPGTRLLVL.

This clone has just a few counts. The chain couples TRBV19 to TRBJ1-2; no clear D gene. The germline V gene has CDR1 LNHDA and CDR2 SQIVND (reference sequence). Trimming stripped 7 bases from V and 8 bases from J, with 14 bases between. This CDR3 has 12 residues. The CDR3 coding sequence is TGTGCCAGTACCGAGGGAGTCAAGGGCTACACCTTC. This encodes CASTEGVKGYTF. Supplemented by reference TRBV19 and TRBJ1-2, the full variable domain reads DGGITQSPKYLFRKEGQNVTLSCEQNLNHDAMYWYRQDPGQGLRLIYYSQIVNDFQKGDIAEGYSVSREKKESFPLTVTSAQKNPTAFYLCASTEGVKGYTFGSGTRLTVV.

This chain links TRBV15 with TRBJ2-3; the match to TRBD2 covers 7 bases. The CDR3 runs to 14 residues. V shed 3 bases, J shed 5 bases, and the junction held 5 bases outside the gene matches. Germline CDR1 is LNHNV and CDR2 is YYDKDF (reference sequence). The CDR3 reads CATSREGGIDTQYF. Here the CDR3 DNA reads TGTGCCACCAGCAGGGAGGGAGGGATAGATACGCAGTATTTT.

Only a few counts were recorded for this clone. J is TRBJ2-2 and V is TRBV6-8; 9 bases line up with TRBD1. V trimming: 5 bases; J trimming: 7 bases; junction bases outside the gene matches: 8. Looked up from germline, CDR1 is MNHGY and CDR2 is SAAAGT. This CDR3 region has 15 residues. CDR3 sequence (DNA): TGTGCCAGCAGTCGGGACAGGGATTTAGGCGGGGAGCTGTTTTTT. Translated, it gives CASSRDRDLGGELFF.

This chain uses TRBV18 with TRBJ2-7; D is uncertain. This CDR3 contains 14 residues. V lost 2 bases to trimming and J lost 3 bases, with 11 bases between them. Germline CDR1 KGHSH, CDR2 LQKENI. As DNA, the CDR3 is TGTGCCAGCTCACCATCAGGTTCAAACTACGAGCAGTACTTC. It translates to CASSPSGSNYEQYF.

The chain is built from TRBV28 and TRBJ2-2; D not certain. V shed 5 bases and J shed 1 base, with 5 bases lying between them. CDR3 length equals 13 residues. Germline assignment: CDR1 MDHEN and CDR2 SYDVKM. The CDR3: CASSPMNTGELFF. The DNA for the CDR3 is TGTGCCAGCAGTCCAATGAACACCGGGGAGCTGTTTTTT.

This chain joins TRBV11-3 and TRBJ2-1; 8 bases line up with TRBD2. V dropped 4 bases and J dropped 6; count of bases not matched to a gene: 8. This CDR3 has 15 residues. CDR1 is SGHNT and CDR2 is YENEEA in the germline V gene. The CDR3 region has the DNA TGTGCCAGCAGCTCGGCGACTAGCGCTAGCAATGAGCAGTTCTTC. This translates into CASSSATSASNEQFF.

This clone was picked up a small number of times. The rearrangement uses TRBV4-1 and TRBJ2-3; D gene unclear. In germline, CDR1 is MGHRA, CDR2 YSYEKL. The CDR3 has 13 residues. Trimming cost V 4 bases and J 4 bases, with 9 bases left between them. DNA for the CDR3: TGCGCCAGCAGCCTAAACGGAGCAGATACGCAGTATTTT. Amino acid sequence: CASSLNGADTQYF.

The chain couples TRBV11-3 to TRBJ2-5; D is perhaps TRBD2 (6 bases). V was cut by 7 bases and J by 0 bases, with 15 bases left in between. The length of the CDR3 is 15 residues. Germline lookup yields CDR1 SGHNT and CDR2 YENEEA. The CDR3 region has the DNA TGTGCCAGCACGGTTGGAGGGAGTCACCAAGAGACCCAGTACTTC. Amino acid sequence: CASTVGGSHQETQYF.

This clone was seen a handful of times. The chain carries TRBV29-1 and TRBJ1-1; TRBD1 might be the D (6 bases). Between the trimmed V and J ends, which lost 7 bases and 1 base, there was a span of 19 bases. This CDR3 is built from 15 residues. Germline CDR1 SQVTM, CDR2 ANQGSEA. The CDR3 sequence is CSARGEQGANTEAFF. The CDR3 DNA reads TGCAGCGCCCGAGGGGAACAGGGAGCGAACACTGAAGCTTTCTTT.

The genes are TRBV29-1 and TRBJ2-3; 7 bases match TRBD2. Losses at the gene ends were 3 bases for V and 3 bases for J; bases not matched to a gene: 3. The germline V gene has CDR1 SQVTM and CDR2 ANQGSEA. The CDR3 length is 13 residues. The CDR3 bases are TGCAGCGTTGAGCGAGCGGGGACAGATACGCAGTATTTT. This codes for CSVERAGTDTQYF.

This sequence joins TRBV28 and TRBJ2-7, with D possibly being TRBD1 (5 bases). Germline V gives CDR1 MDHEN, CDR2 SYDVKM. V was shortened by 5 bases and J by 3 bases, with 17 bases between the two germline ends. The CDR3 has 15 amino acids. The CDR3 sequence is CASSTLKGNLYEQYF. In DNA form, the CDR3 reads TGTGCCAGCAGTACCCTTAAGGGGAACCTCTACGAGCAGTACTTC.

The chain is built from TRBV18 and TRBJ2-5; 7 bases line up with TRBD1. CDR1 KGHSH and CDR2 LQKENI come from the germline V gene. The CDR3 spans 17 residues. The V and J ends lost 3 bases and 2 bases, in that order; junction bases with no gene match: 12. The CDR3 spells CASSPEFRQGVQETQYF. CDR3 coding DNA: TGTGCCAGCTCACCGGAGTTCCGTCAGGGGGTTCAAGAGACCCAGTACTTC.

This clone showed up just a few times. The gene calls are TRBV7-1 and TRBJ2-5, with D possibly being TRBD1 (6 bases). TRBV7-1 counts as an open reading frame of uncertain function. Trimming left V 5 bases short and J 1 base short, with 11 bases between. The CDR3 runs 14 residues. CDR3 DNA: TGTGCCAGCAGCGTTACAGGGTCCCAAGAGACCCAGTACTTC. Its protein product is CASSVTGSQETQYF.

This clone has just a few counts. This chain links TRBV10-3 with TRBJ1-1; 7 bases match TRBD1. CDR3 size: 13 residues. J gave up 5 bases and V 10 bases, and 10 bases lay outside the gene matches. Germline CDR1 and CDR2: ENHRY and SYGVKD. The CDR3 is CATYRQQGTEAFF. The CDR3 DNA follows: TGTGCCACCTACCGACAACAGGGGACTGAAGCTTTCTTT.

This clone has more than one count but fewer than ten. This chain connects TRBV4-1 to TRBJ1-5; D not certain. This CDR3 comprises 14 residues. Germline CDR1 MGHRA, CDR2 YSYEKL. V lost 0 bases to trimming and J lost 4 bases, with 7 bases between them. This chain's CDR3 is CASSQESGNQPQHF. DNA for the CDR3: TGCGCCAGCAGCCAAGAATCGGGGAATCAGCCCCAGCATTTT.

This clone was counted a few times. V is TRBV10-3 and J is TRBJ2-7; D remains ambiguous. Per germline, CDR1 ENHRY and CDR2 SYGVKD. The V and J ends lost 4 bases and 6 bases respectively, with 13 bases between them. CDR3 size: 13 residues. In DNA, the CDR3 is TGTGCCATCAGTGGTCTGGTAGGGCGCGAGCAGTACTTC. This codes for CAISGLVGREQYF.

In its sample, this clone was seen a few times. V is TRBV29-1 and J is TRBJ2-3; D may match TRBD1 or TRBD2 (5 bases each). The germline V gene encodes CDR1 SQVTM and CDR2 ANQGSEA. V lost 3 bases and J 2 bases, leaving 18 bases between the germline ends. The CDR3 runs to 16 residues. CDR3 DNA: TGCAGCGTTGAGGGGGAGTTCCCCTTAAACACAGATACGCAGTATTTT. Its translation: CSVEGEFPLNTDTQYF.